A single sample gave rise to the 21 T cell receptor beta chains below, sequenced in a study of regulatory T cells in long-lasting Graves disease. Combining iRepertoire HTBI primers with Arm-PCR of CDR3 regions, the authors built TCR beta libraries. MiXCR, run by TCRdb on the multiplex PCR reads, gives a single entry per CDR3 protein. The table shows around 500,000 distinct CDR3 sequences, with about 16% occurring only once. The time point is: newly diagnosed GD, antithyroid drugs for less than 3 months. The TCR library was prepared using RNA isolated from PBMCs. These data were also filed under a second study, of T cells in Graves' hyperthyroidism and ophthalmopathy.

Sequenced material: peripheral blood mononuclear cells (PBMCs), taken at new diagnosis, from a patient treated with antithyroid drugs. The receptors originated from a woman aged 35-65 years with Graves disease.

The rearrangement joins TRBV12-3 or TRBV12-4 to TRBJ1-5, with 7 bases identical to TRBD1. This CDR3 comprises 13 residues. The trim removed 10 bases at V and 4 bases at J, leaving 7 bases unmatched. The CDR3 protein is CATSGGQNQPQHF. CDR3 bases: TGTGCCACCTCCGGGGGACAGAATCAGCCCCAGCATTTT.

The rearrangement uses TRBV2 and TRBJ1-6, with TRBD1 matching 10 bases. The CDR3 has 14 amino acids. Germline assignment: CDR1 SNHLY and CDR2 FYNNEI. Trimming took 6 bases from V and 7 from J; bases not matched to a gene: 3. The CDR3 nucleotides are TGTGCCAGCAGGGCGGGACAGGGGAATTCACCCCTCCACTTT. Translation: CASRAGQGNSPLHF.

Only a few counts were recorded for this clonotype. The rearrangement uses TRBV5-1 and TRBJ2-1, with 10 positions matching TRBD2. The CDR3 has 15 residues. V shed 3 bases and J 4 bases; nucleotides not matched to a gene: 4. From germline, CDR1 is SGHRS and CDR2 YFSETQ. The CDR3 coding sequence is TGCGCCAGCAGCTCCGAGCGGGGGGGATACAATGAGCAGTTCTTC. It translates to CASSSERGGYNEQFF.

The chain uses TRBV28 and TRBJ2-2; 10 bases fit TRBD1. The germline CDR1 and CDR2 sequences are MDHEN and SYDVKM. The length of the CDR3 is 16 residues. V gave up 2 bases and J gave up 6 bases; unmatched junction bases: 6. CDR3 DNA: TGTGCCAGCAGTTTAGGGGACAGGGGTTTGTCCGGGGAGCTGTTTTTT. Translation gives CASSLGDRGLSGELFF. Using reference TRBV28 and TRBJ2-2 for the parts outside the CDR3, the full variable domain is DVKVTQSSRYLVKRTGEKVFLECVQDMDHENMFWYRQDPGLGLRLIYFSYDVKMKEKGDIPEGYSVSREKKERFSLILESASTNQTSMYLCASSLGDRGLSGELFFGEGSRLTVL.

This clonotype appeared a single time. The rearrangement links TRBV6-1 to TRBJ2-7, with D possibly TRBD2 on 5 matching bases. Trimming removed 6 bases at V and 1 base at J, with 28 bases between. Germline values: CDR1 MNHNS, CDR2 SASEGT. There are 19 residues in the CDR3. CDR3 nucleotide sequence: TGTGCCAGCAGCCCCAGAAGAGTAGGAACTTCTAGCCTGTCCTACGAGCAGTACTTC. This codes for CASSPRRVGTSSLSYEQYF.

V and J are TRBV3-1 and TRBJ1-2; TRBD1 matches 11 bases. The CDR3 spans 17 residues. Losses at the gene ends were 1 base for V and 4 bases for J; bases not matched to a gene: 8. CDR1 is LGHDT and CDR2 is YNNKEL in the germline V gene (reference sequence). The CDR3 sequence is CASSQGTGGGYSYGYTF. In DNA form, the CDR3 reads TGTGCCAGCAGCCAAGGGACAGGGGGCGGTTATAGCTATGGCTACACCTTC.

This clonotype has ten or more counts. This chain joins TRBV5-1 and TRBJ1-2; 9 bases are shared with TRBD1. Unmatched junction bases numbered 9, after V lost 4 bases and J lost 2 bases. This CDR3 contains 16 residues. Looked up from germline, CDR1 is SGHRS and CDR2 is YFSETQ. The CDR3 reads CASSPRAGTGNYGYTF. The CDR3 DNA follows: TGCGCCAGCAGCCCTAGAGCCGGGACAGGGAACTATGGCTACACCTTC. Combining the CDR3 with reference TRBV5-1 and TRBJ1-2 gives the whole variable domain KAGVTQTPRYLIKTRGQQVTLSCSPISGHRSVSWYQQTPGQGLQFLFEYFSETQRNKGNFPGRFSGRQFSNSRSEMNVSTLELGDSALYLCASSPRAGTGNYGYTFGSGTRLTVV.

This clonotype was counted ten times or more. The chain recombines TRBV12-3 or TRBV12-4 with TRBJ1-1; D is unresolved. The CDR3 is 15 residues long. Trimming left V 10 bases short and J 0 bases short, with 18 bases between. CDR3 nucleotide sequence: TGTGCCATTGGCCCCTCTACAGCACTGAACACTGAAGCTTTCTTT. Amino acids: CAIGPSTALNTEAFF.

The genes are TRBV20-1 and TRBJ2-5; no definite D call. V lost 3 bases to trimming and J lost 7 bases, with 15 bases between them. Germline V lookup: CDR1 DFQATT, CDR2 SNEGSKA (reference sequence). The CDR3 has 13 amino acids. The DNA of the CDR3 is TGCAGTGCTAGGGACCCACCACGAGGGACCCAGTACTTC. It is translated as CSARDPPRGTQYF.

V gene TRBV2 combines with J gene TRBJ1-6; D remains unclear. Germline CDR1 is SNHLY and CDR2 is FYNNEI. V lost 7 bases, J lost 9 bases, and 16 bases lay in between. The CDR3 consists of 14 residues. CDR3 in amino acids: CASIRTENGSPLHF. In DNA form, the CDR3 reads TGTGCCAGCATCAGAACAGAGAATGGTTCACCCCTCCACTTT.

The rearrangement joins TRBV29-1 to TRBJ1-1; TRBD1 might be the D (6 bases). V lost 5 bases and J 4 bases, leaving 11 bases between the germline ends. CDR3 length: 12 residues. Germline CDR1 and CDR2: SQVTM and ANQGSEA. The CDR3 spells CSVQGPSTEAFF. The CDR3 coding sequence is TGCAGCGTTCAGGGGCCGAGCACTGAAGCTTTCTTT.

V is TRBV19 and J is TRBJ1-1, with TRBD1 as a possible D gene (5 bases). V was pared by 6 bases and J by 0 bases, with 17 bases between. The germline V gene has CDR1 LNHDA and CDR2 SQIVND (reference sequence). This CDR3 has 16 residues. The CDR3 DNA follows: TGTGCCAGTAGAATCGGATCCGGGACGGTGAACACTGAAGCTTTCTTT. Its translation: CASRIGSGTVNTEAFF.

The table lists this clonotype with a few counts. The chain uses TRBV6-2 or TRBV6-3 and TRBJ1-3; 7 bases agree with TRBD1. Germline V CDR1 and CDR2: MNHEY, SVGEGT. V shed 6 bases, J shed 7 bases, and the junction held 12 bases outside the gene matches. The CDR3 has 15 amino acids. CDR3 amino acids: CASSATGARGNTIYF. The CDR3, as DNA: TGTGCCAGCAGCGCTACAGGGGCCAGAGGGAACACCATATATTTT.

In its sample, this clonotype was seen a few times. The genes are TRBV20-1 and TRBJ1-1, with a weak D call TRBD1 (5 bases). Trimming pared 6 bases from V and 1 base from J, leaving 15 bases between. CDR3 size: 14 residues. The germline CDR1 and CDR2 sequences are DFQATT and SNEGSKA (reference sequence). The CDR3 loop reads CSATPGTSNTEAFF. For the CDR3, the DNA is TGCAGTGCCACCCCCGGGACCTCGAACACTGAAGCTTTCTTT.

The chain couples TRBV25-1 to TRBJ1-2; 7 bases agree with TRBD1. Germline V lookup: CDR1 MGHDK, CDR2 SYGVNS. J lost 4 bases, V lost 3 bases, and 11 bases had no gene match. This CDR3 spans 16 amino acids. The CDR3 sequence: CASSDTRTGALYGYTF. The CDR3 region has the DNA TGTGCCAGCAGTGATACTCGGACAGGAGCCCTCTATGGCTACACCTTC.

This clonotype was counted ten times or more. CDR3 nucleotides: TGTGCCAGCATTCTGTTCGGAGGGGAGGCGGGGGGCTACACCTTC. This encodes CASILFGGEAGGYTF. The chain has TRBV12-3 or TRBV12-4 and TRBJ1-2, with D maybe TRBD1 (5 bases). The CDR3 extends over 15 amino acids. V was pared by 7 bases and J by 8 bases, with 23 bases between.

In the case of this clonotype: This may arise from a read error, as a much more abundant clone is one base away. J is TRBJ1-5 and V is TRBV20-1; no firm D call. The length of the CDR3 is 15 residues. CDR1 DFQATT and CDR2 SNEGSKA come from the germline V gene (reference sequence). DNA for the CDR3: TGCGGTGCTAGAGCAAACGGAAATAGCAATCAGCCCCAGCATTTT. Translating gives CGARANGNSNQPQHF.

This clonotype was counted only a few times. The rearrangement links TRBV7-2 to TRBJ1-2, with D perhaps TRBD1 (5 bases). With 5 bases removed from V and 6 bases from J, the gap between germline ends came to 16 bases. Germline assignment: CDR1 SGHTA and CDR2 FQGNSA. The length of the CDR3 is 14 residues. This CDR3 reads CASSKPWGGDGYTF. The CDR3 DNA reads TGTGCCAGCAGCAAACCCTGGGGGGGAGATGGCTACACCTTC. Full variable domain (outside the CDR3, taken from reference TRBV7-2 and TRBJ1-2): GAGVSQSPSNKVTEKGKDVELRCDPISGHTALYWYRQSLGQGLEFLIYFQGNSAPDKSGLPSDRFSAERTGGSVSTLTIQRTQQEDSAVYLCASSKPWGGDGYTFGSGTRLTVV.

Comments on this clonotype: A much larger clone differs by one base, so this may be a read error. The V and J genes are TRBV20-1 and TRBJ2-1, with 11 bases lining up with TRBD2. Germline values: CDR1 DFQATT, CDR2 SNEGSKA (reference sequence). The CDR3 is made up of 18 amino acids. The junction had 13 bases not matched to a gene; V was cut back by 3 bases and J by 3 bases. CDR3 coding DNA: TGCAGTGCTAGTGGGTCTAGCGGGGGGTTCAGCTTCTACAATGAGCAGTTCTTC. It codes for CSASGSSGGFSFYNEQFF.

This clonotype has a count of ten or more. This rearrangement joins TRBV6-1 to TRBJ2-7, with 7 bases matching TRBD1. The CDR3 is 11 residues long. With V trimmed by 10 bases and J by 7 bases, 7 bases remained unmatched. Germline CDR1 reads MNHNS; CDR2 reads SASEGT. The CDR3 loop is CATPGGREQYF. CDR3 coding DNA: TGTGCCACCCCAGGGGGTAGGGAGCAGTACTTC.

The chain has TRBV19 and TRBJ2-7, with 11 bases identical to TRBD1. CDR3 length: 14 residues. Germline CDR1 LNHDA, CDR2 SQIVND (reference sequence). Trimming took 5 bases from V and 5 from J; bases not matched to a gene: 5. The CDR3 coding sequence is TGTGCCAGTAGTCCTCGGACAGGGGGCGACGAGCAGTACTTC. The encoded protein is CASSPRTGGDEQYF.